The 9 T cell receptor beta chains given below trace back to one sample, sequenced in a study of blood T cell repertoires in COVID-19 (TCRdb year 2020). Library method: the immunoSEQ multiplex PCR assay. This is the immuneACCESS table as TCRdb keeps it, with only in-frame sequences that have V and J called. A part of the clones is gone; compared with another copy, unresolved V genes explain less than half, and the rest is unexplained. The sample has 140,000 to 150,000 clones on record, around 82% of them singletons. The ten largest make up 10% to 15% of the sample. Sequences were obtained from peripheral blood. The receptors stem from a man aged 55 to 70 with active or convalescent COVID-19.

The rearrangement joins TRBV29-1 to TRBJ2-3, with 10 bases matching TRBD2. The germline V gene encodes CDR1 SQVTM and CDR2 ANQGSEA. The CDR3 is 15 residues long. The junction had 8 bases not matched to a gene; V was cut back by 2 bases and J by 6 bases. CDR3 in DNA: TGCAGCGTTGAATTAGGGCTAGCGGGAGTGGATACGCAGTATTTT. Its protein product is CSVELGLAGVDTQYF.

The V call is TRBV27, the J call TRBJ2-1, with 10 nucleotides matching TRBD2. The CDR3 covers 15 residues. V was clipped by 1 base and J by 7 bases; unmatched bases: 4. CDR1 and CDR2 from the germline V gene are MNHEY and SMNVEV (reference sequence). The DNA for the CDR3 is TGTGCCAGCAGTTTATTGGCAGCGGGAGGGAATGAGCAGTTCTTC. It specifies CASSLLAAGGNEQFF.

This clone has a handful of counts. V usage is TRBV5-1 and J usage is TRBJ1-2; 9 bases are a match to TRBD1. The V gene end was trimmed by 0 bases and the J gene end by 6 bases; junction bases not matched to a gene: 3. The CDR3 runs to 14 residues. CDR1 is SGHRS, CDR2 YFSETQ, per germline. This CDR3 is CASSLEGTGNGYTF. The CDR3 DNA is TGCGCCAGCAGCTTGGAGGGGACAGGGAATGGCTACACCTTC. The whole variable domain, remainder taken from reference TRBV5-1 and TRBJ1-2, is KAGVTQTPRYLIKTRGQQVTLSCSPISGHRSVSWYQQTPGQGLQFLFEYFSETQRNKGNFPGRFSGRQFSNSRSEMNVSTLELGDSALYLCASSLEGTGNGYTFGSGTRLTVV.

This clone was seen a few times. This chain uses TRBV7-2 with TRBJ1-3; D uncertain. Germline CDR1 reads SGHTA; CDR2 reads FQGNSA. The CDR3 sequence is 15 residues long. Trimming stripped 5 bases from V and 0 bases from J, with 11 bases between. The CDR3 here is CASSAAGSSGNTIYF. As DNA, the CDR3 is TGTGCCAGCAGCGCGGCCGGGTCCTCTGGAAACACCATATATTTT.

The CDR3 region has the DNA TGTGCCAGCAGTTTTACAGGGGGCGGGAACACTGAAGCTTTCTTT. Protein: CASSFTGGGNTEAFF. The chain uses TRBV6-5 and TRBJ1-1, with TRBD1 matching over 9 bases. Germline values: CDR1 MNHEY, CDR2 SVGAGI. V shed 4 bases and J 1 base; nucleotides not matched to a gene: 4. The CDR3 has 15 amino acids.

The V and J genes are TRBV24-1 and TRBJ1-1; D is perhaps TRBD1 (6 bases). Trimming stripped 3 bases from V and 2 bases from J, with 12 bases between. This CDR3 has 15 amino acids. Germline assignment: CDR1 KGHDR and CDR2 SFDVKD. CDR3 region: CATSDPRGSNTEAFF. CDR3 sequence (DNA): TGTGCCACCAGTGATCCAAGGGGGAGTAACACTGAAGCTTTCTTT.

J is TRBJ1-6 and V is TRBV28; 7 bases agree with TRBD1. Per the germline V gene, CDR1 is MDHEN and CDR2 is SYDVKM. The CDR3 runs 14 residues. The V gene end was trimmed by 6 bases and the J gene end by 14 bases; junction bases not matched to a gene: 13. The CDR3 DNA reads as TGTGCCAGCAGCCCGGACAGGTCTCGTGAGACCCTCCACTTT. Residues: CASSPDRSRETLHF.

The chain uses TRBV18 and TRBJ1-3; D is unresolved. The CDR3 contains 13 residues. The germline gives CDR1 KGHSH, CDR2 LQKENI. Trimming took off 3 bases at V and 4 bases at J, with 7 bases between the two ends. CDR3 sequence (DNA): TGTGCCAGCTCACCTTCCAGGGGAAACACCATATATTTT. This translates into CASSPSRGNTIYF.

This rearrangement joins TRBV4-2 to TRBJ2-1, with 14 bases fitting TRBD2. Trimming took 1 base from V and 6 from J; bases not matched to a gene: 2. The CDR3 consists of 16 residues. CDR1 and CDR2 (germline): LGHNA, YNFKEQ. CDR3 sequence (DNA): TGTGCCAGCAGCCAAGGAGGACTAGCGGGAGGCAATGAGCAGTTCTTC. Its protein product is CASSQGGLAGGNEQFF.